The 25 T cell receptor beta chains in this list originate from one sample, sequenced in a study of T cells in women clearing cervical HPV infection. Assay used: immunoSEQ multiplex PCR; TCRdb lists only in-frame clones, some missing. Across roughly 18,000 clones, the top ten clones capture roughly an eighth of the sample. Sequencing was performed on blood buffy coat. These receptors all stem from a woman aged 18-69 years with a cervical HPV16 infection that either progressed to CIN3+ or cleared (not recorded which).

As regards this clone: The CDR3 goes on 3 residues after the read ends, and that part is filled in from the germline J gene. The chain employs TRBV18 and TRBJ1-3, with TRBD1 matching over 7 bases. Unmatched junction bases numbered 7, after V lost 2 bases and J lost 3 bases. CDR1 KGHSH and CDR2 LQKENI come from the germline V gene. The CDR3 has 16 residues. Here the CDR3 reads CASSPSRTGGGNTIYF. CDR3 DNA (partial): TGTGCCAGCTCACCATCTCGGACAGGTGGTGGAAACACC. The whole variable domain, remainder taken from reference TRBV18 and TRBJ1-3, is NAGVMQNPRHLVRRRGQEARLRCSPMKGHSHVYWYRQLPEEGLKFMVYLQKENIIDESGMPKERFSAEFPKEGPSILRIQQVVRGDSAAYFCASSPSRTGGGNTIYFGEGSWLTVV.

This chain's CDR3 is CASSSGGLNTGELFF. Incomplete CDR3 DNA: TGTGCCAGCAGCTCCGGAGGGTTGAACACCGGGGAG. The V call is TRBV11-3, the J call TRBJ2-2; a possible D gene is TRBD2 (6 bases). The missing CDR3 end, 3 residues past where the read stops, is filled in from the germline J gene. Trimming shortened V by 4 bases and J by 1 base, and 10 bases separated the two germline ends. Germline values: CDR1 SGHNT, CDR2 YENEEA. This CDR3 is built from 15 residues.

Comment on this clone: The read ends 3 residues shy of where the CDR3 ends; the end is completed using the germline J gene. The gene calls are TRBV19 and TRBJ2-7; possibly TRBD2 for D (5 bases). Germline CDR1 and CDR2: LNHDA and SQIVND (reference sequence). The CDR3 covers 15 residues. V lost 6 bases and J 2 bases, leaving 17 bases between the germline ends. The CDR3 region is CASSDFSSGAYEQYF. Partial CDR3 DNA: TGTGCCAGTAGCGATTTTTCAAGCGGCGCCTACGAG.

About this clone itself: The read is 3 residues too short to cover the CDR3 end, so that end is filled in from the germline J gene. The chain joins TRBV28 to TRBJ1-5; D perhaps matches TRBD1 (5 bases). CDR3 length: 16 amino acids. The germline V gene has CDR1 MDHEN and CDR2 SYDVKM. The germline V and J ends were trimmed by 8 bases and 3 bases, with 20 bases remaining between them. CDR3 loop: CASGTTLDSHNQPQHF. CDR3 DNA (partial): TGTGCCAGCGGCACCACCCTCGACAGCCACAATCAGCCC.

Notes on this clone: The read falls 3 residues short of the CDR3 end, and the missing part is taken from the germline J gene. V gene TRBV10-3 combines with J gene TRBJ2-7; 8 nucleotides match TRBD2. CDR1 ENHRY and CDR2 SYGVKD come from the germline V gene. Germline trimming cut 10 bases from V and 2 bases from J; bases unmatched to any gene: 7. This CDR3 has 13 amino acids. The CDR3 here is CATSGGRPYEQYF. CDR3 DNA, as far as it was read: TGTGCCACCTCGGGGGGGCGTCCCTACGAG.

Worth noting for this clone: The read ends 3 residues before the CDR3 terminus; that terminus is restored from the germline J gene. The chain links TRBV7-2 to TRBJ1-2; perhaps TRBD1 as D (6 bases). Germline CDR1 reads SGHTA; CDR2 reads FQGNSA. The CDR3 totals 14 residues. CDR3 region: CASSVYRVSDIYTF. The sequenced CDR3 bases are TGTGCCAGCAGCGTATACAGGGTTTCTGACATC. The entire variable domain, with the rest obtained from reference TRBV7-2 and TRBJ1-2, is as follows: GAGVSQSPSNKVTEKGKDVELRCDPISGHTALYWYRQSLGQGLEFLIYFQGNSAPDKSGLPSDRFSAERTGGSVSTLTIQRTQQEDSAVYLCASSVYRVSDIYTFGSGTRLTVV.

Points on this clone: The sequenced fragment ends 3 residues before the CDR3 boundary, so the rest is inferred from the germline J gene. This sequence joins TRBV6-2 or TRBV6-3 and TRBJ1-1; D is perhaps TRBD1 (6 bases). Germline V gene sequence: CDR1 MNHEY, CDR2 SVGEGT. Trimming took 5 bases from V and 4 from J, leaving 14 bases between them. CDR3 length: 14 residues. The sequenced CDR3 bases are TGTGCCAGCAGTGTTAAGGGGGTTGTCACTGAA. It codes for CASSVKGVVTE. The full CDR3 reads CASSVKGVVTEAFF.

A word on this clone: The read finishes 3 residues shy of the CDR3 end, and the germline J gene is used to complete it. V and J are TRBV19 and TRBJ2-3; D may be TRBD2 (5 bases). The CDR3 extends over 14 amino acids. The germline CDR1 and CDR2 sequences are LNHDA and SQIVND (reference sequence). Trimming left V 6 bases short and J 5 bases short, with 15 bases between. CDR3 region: CASSIMTGEDTQYF. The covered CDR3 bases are TGTGCCAGTAGCATTATGACCGGGGAAGATACG.

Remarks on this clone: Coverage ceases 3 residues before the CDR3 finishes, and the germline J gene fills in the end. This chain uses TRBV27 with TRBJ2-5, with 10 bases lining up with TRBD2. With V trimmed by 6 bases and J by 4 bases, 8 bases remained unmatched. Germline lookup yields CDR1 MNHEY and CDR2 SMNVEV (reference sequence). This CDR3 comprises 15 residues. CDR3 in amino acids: CASSDLAGDRETQYF. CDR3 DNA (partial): TGTGCCAGCAGCGATCTAGCGGGAGATCGAGAGACC.

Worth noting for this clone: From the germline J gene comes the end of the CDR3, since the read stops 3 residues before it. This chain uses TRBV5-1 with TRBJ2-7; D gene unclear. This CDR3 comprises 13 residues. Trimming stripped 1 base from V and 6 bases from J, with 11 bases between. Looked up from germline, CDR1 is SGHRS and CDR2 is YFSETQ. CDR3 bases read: TGCGCCAGCAGCTTGTGGGTGGGCAGCGAG. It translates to CASSLWVGSE. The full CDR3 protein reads CASSLWVGSEQYF.

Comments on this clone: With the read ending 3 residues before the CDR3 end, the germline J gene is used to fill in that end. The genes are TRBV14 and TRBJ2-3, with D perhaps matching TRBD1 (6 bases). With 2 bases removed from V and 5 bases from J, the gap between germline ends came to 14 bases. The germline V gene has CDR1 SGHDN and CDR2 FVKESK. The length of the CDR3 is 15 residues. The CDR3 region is CASSQLTGKVDTQYF. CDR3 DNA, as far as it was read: TGTGCCAGCAGCCAACTAACAGGGAAGGTAGATACG. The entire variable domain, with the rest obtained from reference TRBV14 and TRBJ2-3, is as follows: EAGVTQFPSHSVIEKGQTVTLRCDPISGHDNLYWYRRVMGKEIKFLLHFVKESKQDESGMPNNRFLAERTGGTYSTLKVQPAELEDSGVYFCASSQLTGKVDTQYFGPGTRLTVL.

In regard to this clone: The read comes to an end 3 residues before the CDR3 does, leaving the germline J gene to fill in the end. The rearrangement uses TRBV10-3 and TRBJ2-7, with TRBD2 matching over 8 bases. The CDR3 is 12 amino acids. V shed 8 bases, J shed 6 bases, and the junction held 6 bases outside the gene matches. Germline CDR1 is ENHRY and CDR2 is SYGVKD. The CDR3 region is CAIGAGVLEQYF. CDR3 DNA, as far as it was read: TGTGCCATCGGAGCGGGAGTTCTCGAG.

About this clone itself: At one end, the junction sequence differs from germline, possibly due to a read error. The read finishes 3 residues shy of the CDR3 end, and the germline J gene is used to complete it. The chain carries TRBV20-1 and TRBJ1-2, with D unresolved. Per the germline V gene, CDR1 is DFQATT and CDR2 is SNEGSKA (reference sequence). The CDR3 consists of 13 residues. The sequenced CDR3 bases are TGCAGTGCCAGAGCAGAAGAAAACTATGGC. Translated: CSARAEENYG. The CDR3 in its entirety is CSARAEENYGYTF.

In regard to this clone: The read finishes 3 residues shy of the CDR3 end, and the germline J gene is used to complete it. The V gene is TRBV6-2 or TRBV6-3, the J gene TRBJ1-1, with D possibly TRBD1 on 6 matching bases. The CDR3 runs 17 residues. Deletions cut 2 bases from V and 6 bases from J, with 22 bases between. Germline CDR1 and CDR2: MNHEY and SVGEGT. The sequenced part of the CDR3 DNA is TGTGCCAGCAGTTACGAGGATTTGGGGGGGCTAGTGCCTGAA. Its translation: CASSYEDLGGLVPE. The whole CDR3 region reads CASSYEDLGGLVPEAFF.

The CDR3 region is CASSVTGAVSYTF. CDR3 DNA (partial): TGTGCCAGCAGCGTAACAGGAGCTGTGAGC. This chain connects TRBV7-9 to TRBJ1-2; the D gene is possibly TRBD1 (5 bases). The read ends 3 residues early relative to the CDR3; the germline J gene fills the gap. CDR3 length: 13 residues. Germline V gene sequence: CDR1 SEHNR, CDR2 FQNEAQ (reference sequence).

CDR3 in amino acids: CSARPYNEQFF. The covered CDR3 bases are TGCAGTGCTAGACCTTACAATGAG. The chain is built from TRBV20-1 and TRBJ2-1; D remains unclear. The read ends 3 residues shy of where the CDR3 ends; the end is completed using the germline J gene. V was shortened by 2 bases and J by 4 bases, with 3 bases between the two germline ends. Germline CDR1 and CDR2: DFQATT and SNEGSKA (reference sequence). CDR3 size: 11 residues.

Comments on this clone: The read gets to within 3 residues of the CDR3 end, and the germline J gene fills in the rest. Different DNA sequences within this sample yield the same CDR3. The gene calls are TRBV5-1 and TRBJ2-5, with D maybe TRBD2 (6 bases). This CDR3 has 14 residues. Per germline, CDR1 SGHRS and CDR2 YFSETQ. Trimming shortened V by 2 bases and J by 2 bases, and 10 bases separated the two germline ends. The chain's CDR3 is CASSFGLAQETQYF. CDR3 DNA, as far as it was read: TGCGCCAGCAGCTTCGGGCTAGCGCAAGAGACC. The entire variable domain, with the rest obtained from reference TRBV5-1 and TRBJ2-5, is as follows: KAGVTQTPRYLIKTRGQQVTLSCSPISGHRSVSWYQQTPGQGLQFLFEYFSETQRNKGNFPGRFSGRQFSNSRSEMNVSTLELGDSALYLCASSFGLAQETQYFGPGTRLLVL.

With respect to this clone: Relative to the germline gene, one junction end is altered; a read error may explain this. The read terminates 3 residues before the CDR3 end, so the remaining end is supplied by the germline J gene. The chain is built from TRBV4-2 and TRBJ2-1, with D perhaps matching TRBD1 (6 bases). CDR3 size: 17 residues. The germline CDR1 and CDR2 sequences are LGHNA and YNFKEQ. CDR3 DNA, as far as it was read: TGCGCCAGCAGCCAAGAGCACACCACCGTAGGGGGCAATGAG. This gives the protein CASSQEHTTVGGNE. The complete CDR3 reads CASSQEHTTVGGNEQFF.

The covered CDR3 bases are TGCAGTGCTAGAGATATGAGGGGGAACACTGAA. It translates to CSARDMRGNTE. Given in full, the CDR3 is CSARDMRGNTEAFF. J is TRBJ1-1 and V is TRBV20-1; weak D call: TRBD1 (5 bases). The DNA ends 3 residues before the CDR3 does, and the rest of the CDR3 is filled in from the germline J gene. This CDR3 spans 14 amino acids. Germline CDR1 is DFQATT and CDR2 is SNEGSKA (reference sequence). V was trimmed by 0 bases and J by 1 base, leaving 9 bases between them.

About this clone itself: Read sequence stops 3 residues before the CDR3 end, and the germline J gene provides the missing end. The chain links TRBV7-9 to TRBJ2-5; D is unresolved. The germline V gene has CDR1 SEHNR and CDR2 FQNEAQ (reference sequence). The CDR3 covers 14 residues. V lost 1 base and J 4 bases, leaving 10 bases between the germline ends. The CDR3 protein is CASSLVQARETQYF. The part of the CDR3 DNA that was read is TGTGCCAGCAGCTTAGTGCAGGCAAGAGAGACC.

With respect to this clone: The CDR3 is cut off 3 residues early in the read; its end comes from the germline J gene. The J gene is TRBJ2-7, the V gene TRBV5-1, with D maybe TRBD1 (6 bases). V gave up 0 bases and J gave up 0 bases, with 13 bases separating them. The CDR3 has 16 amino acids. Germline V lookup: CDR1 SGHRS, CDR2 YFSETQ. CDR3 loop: CASSLAEQGISYEQYF. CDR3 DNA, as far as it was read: TGCGCCAGCAGCTTGGCGGAACAGGGAATCTCCTACGAG.

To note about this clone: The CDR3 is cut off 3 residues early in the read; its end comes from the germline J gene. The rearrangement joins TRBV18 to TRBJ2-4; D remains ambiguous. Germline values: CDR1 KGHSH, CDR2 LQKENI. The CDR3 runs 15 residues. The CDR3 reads CASSPGVSQNYGQYF. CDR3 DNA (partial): TGTGCCAGCTCACCAGGAGTAAGTCAAAACTATGGT.

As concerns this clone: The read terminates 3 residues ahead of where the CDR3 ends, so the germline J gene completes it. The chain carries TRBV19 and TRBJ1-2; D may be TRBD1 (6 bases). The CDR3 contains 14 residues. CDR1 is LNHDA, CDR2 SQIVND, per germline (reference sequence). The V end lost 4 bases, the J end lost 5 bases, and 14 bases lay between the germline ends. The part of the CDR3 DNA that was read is TGTGCCAGTAGTACCGAGGGACAAGTTTATGGC. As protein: CASSTEGQVYG. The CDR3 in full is CASSTEGQVYGYTF.

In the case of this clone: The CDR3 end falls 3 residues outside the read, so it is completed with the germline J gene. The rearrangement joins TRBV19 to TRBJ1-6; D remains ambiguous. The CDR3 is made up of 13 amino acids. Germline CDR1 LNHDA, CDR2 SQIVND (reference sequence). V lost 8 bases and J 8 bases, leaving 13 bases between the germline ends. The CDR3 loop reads CASGARVDSPLHF. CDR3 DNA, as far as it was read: TGTGCCAGTGGCGCGAGGGTGGATTCACCC.

Here the CDR3 reads CASSSKRIRGTPLFF. CDR3 DNA (partial): TGTGCCAGCAGCTCAAAACGGATCAGGGGGACACCA. This chain links TRBV7-8 with TRBJ1-4, with 7 bases matching TRBD1. The CDR3 is cut off 3 residues early in the read; its end comes from the germline J gene. The CDR3 is 15 residues long. Germline CDR1 and CDR2: SGHVS and FQNEAQ.